This TCR beta chain was identified in a study of cytomegalovirus exposure and HLA in healthy donors. The study, taken as a whole, reports: Later on, an analysis showed TCR association rates differing by HLA locus, with DRB1 the most and HLA-C the fewest.

The CDR3 length is 14 residues. The V and J ends lost 5 bases and 8 bases respectively, with 18 bases between them. Germline lookup yields CDR1 MGHDK and CDR2 SYGVNS. The PCR employed 60 Vbeta primers together with 13 Jbeta primers. This table comes from immunoSEQ multiplex PCR, and its TCRdb copy is limited to in-frame clones, with some not included. This table has about 140,000 clones, about four fifths appearing once. A remark on this clone: Its antigen is still unknown.

The chain employs TRBV25-1 and TRBJ1-2; no clear D gene. This clonotype was obtained from a man in his forties in good health and CMV-seronegative. The sequencing input was PBMCs. The CDR3 DNA reads TGTGCCAGCAGTCCGCGGGTTGAGGGCATGGGCTACACCTTC. Translating it yields CASSPRVEGMGYTF.